This is a list of T cell receptor beta chains from one sample in a study of blood T cell repertoires in COVID-19. The table came from immunoSEQ multiplex PCR; TCRdb's copy has only in-frame clones and leaves some out. The top ten clones hold 6.2% of a sample with approximately 190,000 clones, about 88% of them seen once. Sequencing was done on a sample of peripheral blood. Every receptor here comes from a woman aged 40 to 55 who had recovered from COVID-19. The CDR3 runs from the conserved cysteine through the conserved F or W. The order of the fields is V gene, J gene, CDR3 protein.

v_gene: TRBV5-1; j_gene: TRBJ1-2; CDR3aa: CASRAGTATNYGYTF
v_gene: TRBV2; j_gene: TRBJ1-4; CDR3aa: CASSVGRTNEKLFF
v_gene: TRBV15; j_gene: TRBJ1-2; CDR3aa: CATAAGIKWDGYTF
v_gene: TRBV5-8; j_gene: TRBJ1-5; CDR3aa: CASRETGTGSNQPQHF
v_gene: TRBV20-1; j_gene: TRBJ2-7; CDR3aa: CSASHLAGGTYEQYF
v_gene: TRBV4-3; j_gene: TRBJ2-7; CDR3aa: CASSQGTGGMNEQYF
v_gene: TRBV19; j_gene: TRBJ2-1; CDR3aa: CASSIRLAGVNNEQFF
v_gene: TRBV14; j_gene: TRBJ2-2; CDR3aa: CASSQDAAGPNSGELFF
v_gene: TRBV19; j_gene: TRBJ2-3; CDR3aa: CASSWMGLTDTQYF
v_gene: TRBV7-9; j_gene: TRBJ1-1; CDR3aa: CASSLAREEQTEAFF
v_gene: TRBV2; j_gene: TRBJ2-1; CDR3aa: CASSTQGGLTDNEQFF
v_gene: TRBV7-2; j_gene: TRBJ2-7; CDR3aa: CASSPQAGSSYEQYF
v_gene: TRBV5-4; j_gene: TRBJ1-5; CDR3aa: CASSFEPQHF
v_gene: TRBV24-1; j_gene: TRBJ1-5; CDR3aa: CATSDLGQDQPQHF
v_gene: TRBV7-2; j_gene: TRBJ2-6; CDR3aa: CASSLAPLLSGANVLTF
v_gene: TRBV30; j_gene: TRBJ2-6; CDR3aa: CAWSVPGSGANVLTF
v_gene: TRBV19; j_gene: TRBJ1-6; CDR3aa: CASSPTNSPLHF
v_gene: TRBV7-2; j_gene: TRBJ2-7; CDR3aa: CASSFAGGGYEQYF
v_gene: TRBV19; j_gene: TRBJ1-1; CDR3aa: CASSTTGLRAFF
v_gene: TRBV18; j_gene: TRBJ1-5; CDR3aa: CASSPDFDSNQPQHF
v_gene: TRBV19; j_gene: TRBJ2-7; CDR3aa: CASSAARLAGGPYEQYF
v_gene: TRBV11-1; j_gene: TRBJ1-2; CDR3aa: CASSTPGRAKGYTF
v_gene: TRBV5-1; j_gene: TRBJ2-1; CDR3aa: CASSAGGLAGGNEQFF
v_gene: TRBV19; j_gene: TRBJ1-5; CDR3aa: CASVNRLDRPYSNQPQHF
v_gene: TRBV28; j_gene: TRBJ2-7; CDR3aa: CASSLGTSGPYEQYF
v_gene: TRBV25-1; j_gene: TRBJ2-1; CDR3aa: CASNRRGAADNEQFF
v_gene: TRBV9; j_gene: TRBJ1-1; CDR3aa: CASSADGGTEAFF
v_gene: TRBV27; j_gene: TRBJ1-1; CDR3aa: CASSLTGVPEAFF
v_gene: TRBV7-9; j_gene: TRBJ2-1; CDR3aa: CASSLAVAGKGNEQFF
v_gene: TRBV10-3; j_gene: TRBJ1-2; CDR3aa: CATEPGHGLGDYGYTF
v_gene: TRBV12-3/TRBV12-4; j_gene: TRBJ1-2; CDR3aa: CASSLGSGGGYTF
v_gene: TRBV11-2; j_gene: TRBJ2-3; CDR3aa: CASSSTSGRAADTQYF